The 31 T cell receptor beta chains given below trace back to one sample, sequenced in a study of OX40 agonist ivuxolimab in advanced cancers. Profiling relied on immunoSEQ multiplex PCR, and the TCRdb table lists in-frame clones only, not all of them. The table lists about 81,000 clones, about 88% of them singletons. Source: CD4+ or CD8+ T cells sorted from blood, taken in a trial of the OX40 agonist ivuxolimab. Receptors originate from an adult with an advanced solid tumor such as melanoma, head and neck, liver or kidney cancer.

The V gene is TRBV7-2, the J gene TRBJ2-2, with 7 bases lining up with TRBD2. The CDR3 has 16 residues. Germline loops: CDR1 SGHTA, CDR2 FQGNSA. The V and J ends lost 1 base and 6 bases, in that order; junction bases with no gene match: 8. Written as DNA, the CDR3 is TGTGCCAGCAGCTTAGGTGCGGGGGAGGGGCCCGGGGAGCTGTTTTTT. Its protein product is CASSLGAGEGPGELFF.

This chain links TRBV6-1 with TRBJ2-7; a weak D match, TRBD1 (6 bases). V was shortened by 1 base and J by 3 bases, with 10 bases between the two germline ends. CDR3 length equals 14 residues. Germline V gene data show CDR1 as MNHNS and CDR2 as SASEGT. CDR3 sequence (DNA): TGTGCCAGCAGTGAAGAACAGGGCAGCTACGAGCAGTACGTC. Amino acids: CASSEEQGSYEQYV.

The rearrangement joins TRBV6-5 to TRBJ2-7, with D unresolved. The CDR3 contains 13 residues. Trimming removed 2 bases from V and 6 bases from J, with 11 bases in between. Looked up from germline, CDR1 is MNHEY and CDR2 is SVGAGI. The CDR3 DNA reads TGTGCCAGCAGTTACGACACTCCGTCCGAGCAGTACTTC. Its translation: CASSYDTPSEQYF.

CDR3 region: CASSLEGSVQPQHF. CDR3 sequence (DNA): TGTGCCAGCAGTTTAGAGGGAAGTGTTCAGCCCCAGCATTTT. V usage is TRBV28 and J usage is TRBJ1-5, with D unresolved. The CDR3 runs 14 residues. Per germline, CDR1 MDHEN and CDR2 SYDVKM. V was trimmed by 2 bases and J by 6 bases, leaving 11 bases between them. Looking up the rest from reference TRBV28 and TRBJ1-5 gives the full variable domain: DVKVTQSSRYLVKRTGEKVFLECVQDMDHENMFWYRQDPGLGLRLIYFSYDVKMKEKGDIPEGYSVSREKKERFSLILESASTNQTSMYLCASSLEGSVQPQHFGDGTRLSIL.

The V call is TRBV10-3, the J call TRBJ1-2; 8 bases agree with TRBD1. Germline values: CDR1 ENHRY, CDR2 SYGVKD. This CDR3 spans 16 amino acids. V was clipped by 10 bases and J by 0 bases; unmatched bases: 13. CDR3 protein: CATTWGQDPSNYGYTF. As DNA, the CDR3 is TGTGCCACAACTTGGGGACAGGACCCATCTAACTATGGCTACACCTTC.

CDR3 DNA: TGTGCCAGCAGCTTAGTGGGGGCGCCGGGTCAGCCCCAGCATTTT. It encodes CASSLVGAPGQPQHF. The rearrangement links TRBV7-9 to TRBJ1-5, with TRBD1 as a possible D gene (6 bases). The germline V gene has CDR1 SEHNR and CDR2 FQNEAQ (reference sequence). This CDR3 spans 15 amino acids. With 1 base removed from V and 6 bases from J, the gap between germline ends came to 13 bases.

The chain couples TRBV27 to TRBJ2-7; 8 nucleotides align to TRBD1. From germline, CDR1 is MNHEY and CDR2 SMNVEV (reference sequence). V shed 10 bases, J shed 4 bases, and the junction held 12 bases outside the gene matches. The CDR3 runs to 14 residues. The CDR3 sequence is CANSDRVGYYEQYV. The CDR3 region has the DNA TGTGCCAACTCGGACAGGGTGGGTTATTACGAGCAGTACGTC.

This chain uses TRBV5-1 with TRBJ2-3; D is ambiguous. The germline gives CDR1 SGHRS, CDR2 YFSETQ. V was trimmed by 7 bases and J by 3 bases, leaving 9 bases between them. The CDR3 totals 12 residues. The CDR3 coding sequence is TGCGCCAGCCACGACGGGACAGATACGCAGTATTTT. It yields the protein CASHDGTDTQYF.

A few counts support this clone. This chain uses TRBV11-1 with TRBJ2-3; no firm D call. Germline V gene lookup returns CDR1 SGHAT and CDR2 FQDESV (reference sequence). Trimming stripped 3 bases from V and 4 bases from J, with 8 bases between. The CDR3 covers 13 residues. As DNA, the CDR3 is TGTGCCAGCAGCTTTGGGTTATCAGATACGCAGTATTTT. It codes for CASSFGLSDTQYF.

V and J are TRBV5-6 and TRBJ2-3; D may be TRBD1 or TRBD2 (5 bases each). V lost 4 bases to trimming and J lost 3 bases, with 21 bases between them. This CDR3 spans 17 amino acids. From germline, CDR1 is SGHDT and CDR2 YYEEEE. For the CDR3, the DNA is TGTGCCAGCAGCGGGGGTTTCCGGGAAACCGGGACAGATACGCAGTATTTT. Protein: CASSGGFRETGTDTQYF.

The chain couples TRBV13 to TRBJ2-3, with D tentatively TRBD1 (5 bases). This CDR3 spans 12 amino acids. V was clipped by 3 bases and J by 9 bases, with 10 bases between them. Germline assignment: CDR1 PRHDT and CDR2 FYEKMQ (reference sequence). Here the CDR3 DNA reads TGTGCCAGCAGCTTTTCGGACAACACGCAGTATTTT. Translating it yields CASSFSDNTQYF.

This sequence joins TRBV19 and TRBJ2-1, with 14 bases identical to TRBD2. V dropped 8 bases and J dropped 0; count of bases not matched to a gene: 9. The CDR3 loop spans 18 amino acids. Germline CDR1 LNHDA, CDR2 SQIVND (reference sequence). CDR3: CASADRLAGGSSYNEQFF. CDR3 coding DNA: TGTGCCAGTGCCGACCGACTAGCGGGGGGGAGCTCCTACAATGAGCAGTTCTTC.

This clone is labeled as medium-sized. The chain employs TRBV4-2 and TRBJ2-7; a possible D gene is TRBD2 (6 bases). CDR1 is LGHNA, CDR2 YNFKEQ, per germline. This CDR3 spans 13 amino acids. V gave up 0 bases and J gave up 6 bases, with 9 bases separating them. CDR3 sequence: CASSQDRRVEQYF. CDR3 DNA: TGTGCCAGCAGCCAAGATAGGAGGGTCGAGCAGTACTTC.

CDR3 in DNA: TGTGCCAGCAGTACGACCGGGACGAGAGGGGGTGCTTTCTTT. Encoded protein: CASSTTGTRGGAFF. The rearrangement uses TRBV25-1 and TRBJ1-1; tentative D call: TRBD1 (6 bases). The CDR3 contains 14 residues. The germline V gene encodes CDR1 MGHDK and CDR2 SYGVNS. Trimming left V 5 bases short and J 11 bases short, with 21 bases between.

The chain uses TRBV6-5 and TRBJ2-2, with D unresolved. Trimming pared 0 bases from V and 1 base from J, leaving 6 bases between. The CDR3 has 15 amino acids. Germline lookup yields CDR1 MNHEY and CDR2 SVGAGI. The DNA for the CDR3 is TGTGCCAGCAGTTACTCGACCCAGAACACCGGGGAGCTGTTTTTT. Its translation is CASSYSTQNTGELFF.

This sequence joins TRBV5-4 and TRBJ2-1, with D tentatively TRBD2 (5 bases). Trimming left V 4 bases short and J 13 bases short, with 15 bases between. The CDR3 loop spans 12 amino acids. Looked up from germline, CDR1 is SGHNT and CDR2 is YYREEE (reference sequence). The CDR3 DNA sequence: TGTGCCAGCAGCGGGCCGGCGAGGGAACAGTTCTTC. The encoded protein is CASSGPAREQFF.

The chain combines TRBV7-2 with TRBJ2-7; the match to TRBD2 covers 12 bases. This CDR3 region has 15 residues. Germline trimming cut 3 bases from V and 1 base from J; bases unmatched to any gene: 1. Per the germline V gene, CDR1 is SGHTA and CDR2 is FQGNSA. CDR3 amino acids: CASSLTSGGSYEQYF. The CDR3, as DNA: TGTGCCAGCAGCTTGACTAGCGGGGGATCCTACGAGCAGTACTTC.

The DNA for the CDR3 is TGTGCCATCGGTACAGGGTATGAGCAGTTCTTC. Its protein is CAIGTGYEQFF. V is TRBV10-3 and J is TRBJ2-1, with D possibly TRBD1 on 6 matching bases. The CDR3 covers 11 residues. V gave up 8 bases and J gave up 8 bases, with 10 bases separating them. Germline V gives CDR1 ENHRY, CDR2 SYGVKD.

The V and J genes are TRBV19 and TRBJ1-5; D is possibly TRBD1 (6 bases). V lost 7 bases and J lost 3, with 16 bases in between. Germline CDR1 reads LNHDA; CDR2 reads SQIVND (reference sequence). This CDR3 has 15 amino acids. The DNA for the CDR3 is TGTGCCAGTAACCTCGACAGGTCATACAATCAGCCCCAGCATTTT. Translation: CASNLDRSYNQPQHF.

The chain has TRBV28 and TRBJ1-3; TRBD1 matches 10 bases. Germline V gene data show CDR1 as MDHEN and CDR2 as SYDVKM. The CDR3 has 16 residues. V trimming: 5 bases; J trimming: 2 bases; junction bases outside the gene matches: 6. The CDR3 loop is CASSGDGQGAGNTIYF. The CDR3 nucleotides read TGTGCCAGCAGTGGGGACGGACAGGGGGCTGGAAACACCATATATTTT.

The CDR3 is CASSFGAEGTQYF. The CDR3 nucleotides read TGTGCCAGCAGCTTTGGTGCGGAAGGGACCCAGTACTTC. The chain uses TRBV5-4 and TRBJ2-5; D gene uncertain. CDR1 is SGHNT, CDR2 YYREEE, per germline (reference sequence). Trimming took 2 bases from V and 7 from J, leaving 12 bases between them. This CDR3 spans 13 amino acids.

In DNA, the CDR3 is TGTGCCAGCATCCGGGACAGGGAGTACGAGCAGTACTTC. It codes for CASIRDREYEQYF. This chain connects TRBV9 to TRBJ2-7, with 9 bases identical to TRBD1. The germline V gene encodes CDR1 SGDLS and CDR2 YYNGEE. V lost 6 bases, J lost 4 bases, and 5 bases stayed unmatched. CDR3 length: 13 residues. The full variable domain, rest sourced from reference TRBV9 and TRBJ2-7, is DSGVTQTPKHLITATGQRVTLRCSPRSGDLSVYWYQQSLDQGLQFLIQYYNGEERAKGNILERFSAQQFPDLHSELNLSSLELGDSALYFCASIRDREYEQYFGPGTRLTVT.

The chain carries TRBV6-5 and TRBJ2-3, with D hard to call. This CDR3 is 13 amino acids long. The germline V and J ends were trimmed by 6 bases and 4 bases, with 11 bases remaining between them. CDR1 and CDR2 from the germline V gene are MNHEY and SVGAGI. The CDR3 DNA sequence: TGTGCCAGCAGGAACGCGTATTCAGATACGCAGTATTTT. Translated, it gives CASRNAYSDTQYF.

The chain is built from TRBV18 and TRBJ2-7; D ambiguous. CDR1 and CDR2 from the germline V gene are KGHSH and LQKENI. The V and J ends lost 0 bases and 2 bases respectively, with 8 bases between them. The CDR3 totals 14 residues. For the CDR3, the DNA is TGTGCCAGCTCACCACCTAGCATCCCCTACGAGCAGTACTTC. Protein: CASSPPSIPYEQYF.

This clone was found once. V and J are TRBV29-1 and TRBJ2-1; D remains unclear. The germline gives CDR1 SQVTM, CDR2 ANQGSEA. The CDR3 extends over 12 amino acids. The V gene lost 5 bases and the J gene lost 8 bases, with 13 bases spanning the gap. Here the CDR3 DNA reads TGCAGCGTTTCGGGCCAGCAGCATGAGCAGTTCTTC. It specifies CSVSGQQHEQFF.

The chain couples TRBV4-1 to TRBJ2-1, with 16 nucleotides matching TRBD2. CDR3 length: 17 residues. Germline V lookup: CDR1 MGHRA, CDR2 YSYEKL. With 5 bases clipped from V and 7 bases from J, the junction kept 8 bases outside the gene matches. The CDR3 DNA reads as TGCGCCAGCAGCTTACCGGGACTAGCGGGAGGGGTGAATGAGCAGTTCTTC. This codes for CASSLPGLAGGVNEQFF.

The CDR3 coding sequence is TGCGCCAGCAGCCAAGATGGCAGGGGCAGGGATGGCTACACCTTC. Residues: CASSQDGRGRDGYTF. The rearrangement joins TRBV4-3 to TRBJ1-2; a weak D match, TRBD1 (6 bases). The CDR3 extends over 15 amino acids. Per germline, CDR1 LGHNA and CDR2 YSLEER. Trimming shortened V by 0 bases and J by 6 bases, and 14 bases separated the two germline ends.

The table lists this clone with a count of one. V is TRBV7-9 and J is TRBJ2-1; D not certain. The V and J ends lost 3 bases and 6 bases respectively, with 6 bases between them. CDR1 is SEHNR, CDR2 FQNEAQ, per germline (reference sequence). CDR3 size: 12 residues. This CDR3 reads CASSFTINEQFF. The CDR3 DNA reads as TGTGCCAGCAGCTTCACGATCAATGAGCAGTTCTTC. Complete variable domain (other parts from reference TRBV7-9 and TRBJ2-1): DTGVSQNPRHKITKRGQNVTFRCDPISEHNRLYWYRQTLGQGPEFLTYFQNEAQLEKSRLLSDRFSAERPKGSFSTLEIQRTEQGDSAMYLCASSFTINEQFFGPGTRLTVL.

This rearrangement joins TRBV28 to TRBJ2-2, with no clear D. The germline CDR1 and CDR2 sequences are MDHEN and SYDVKM. The CDR3 extends over 14 amino acids. V was pared by 3 bases and J by 4 bases, with 9 bases between. The CDR3 spells CASSFGLSTGELFF. CDR3 in DNA: TGTGCCAGCAGTTTCGGTCTTAGCACCGGGGAGCTGTTTTTT.

The chain links TRBV28 to TRBJ2-5; no clear D. Judging by the DNA end, TRBJ2-7 fits better; the J call may be wrong. CDR3 size: 11 residues. Looked up from germline, CDR1 is MDHEN and CDR2 is SYDVKM. The CDR3 region has the DNA TGTGCCGTTAGAGACTCCTACGAGCAGTACTTC. It encodes CAVRDSYEQYF.

This clone was observed a single time. This chain connects TRBV28 to TRBJ2-3, with D unclear. V lost 7 bases to trimming and J lost 4 bases, with 9 bases between them. Germline V gene data show CDR1 as MDHEN and CDR2 as SYDVKM. This CDR3 contains 12 residues. DNA for the CDR3: TGTGCCAGCAATGGGGATTCAGATACGCAGTATTTT. This sequence encodes CASNGDSDTQYF.